These 9 T cell receptor beta chains came from one sample sequenced in a study of blood T cell repertoires in COVID-19. Clones were sequenced by immunoSEQ multiplex PCR, and TCRdb holds only the in-frame ones, with some missing. The table includes about 270,000 clones, around nine tenths detected once. Material: peripheral blood. The origin of the receptors is a man aged 35 to 55 with active or convalescent COVID-19.

The V call is TRBV9, the J call TRBJ2-3; a possible D gene is TRBD1 (6 bases). The CDR3 sequence is 14 residues long. Looked up from germline, CDR1 is SGDLS and CDR2 is YYNGEE. With 3 bases removed from V and 3 bases from J, the gap between germline ends came to 11 bases. The CDR3, as DNA: TGTGCCAGCAGCGCCCTAGGGGGAACAGATACGCAGTATTTT. It is translated as CASSALGGTDTQYF.

This clone was found once. The V call is TRBV4-1, the J call TRBJ2-5; 7 bases line up with TRBD2. The CDR3 runs to 16 residues. The germline CDR1 and CDR2 sequences are MGHRA and YSYEKL. The junction had 6 bases not matched to a gene; V was cut back by 1 base and J by 1 base. This CDR3 is CASSQGPGEGQETQYF. For the CDR3, the DNA is TGCGCCAGCAGCCAAGGCCCTGGGGAGGGCCAAGAGACCCAGTACTTC.

This rearrangement joins TRBV5-5 to TRBJ2-7; 8 nucleotides match TRBD1. The CDR3 is 16 residues long. Trimming took 0 bases from V and 0 from J; bases not matched to a gene: 5. Germline CDR1 and CDR2: SGHKS and YYEKEE (reference sequence). The CDR3 DNA is TGTGCCAGCAGCTTGGAGGGGACAGGCATCTCCTACGAGCAGTACTTC. Protein product: CASSLEGTGISYEQYF.

The rearrangement uses TRBV4-2 and TRBJ2-3; the D is unclear. Trimming took off 1 base at V and 5 bases at J, with 10 bases between the two ends. Germline CDR1 LGHNA, CDR2 YNFKEQ. CDR3 length: 14 residues. The CDR3 DNA reads as TGTGCCAGCAGCCAAGGGATGCTAGAAGATACGCAGTATTTT. Its protein is CASSQGMLEDTQYF.

V gene TRBV3-1 (or the pseudogene TRBV3-2) combines with J gene TRBJ1-5, with D perhaps TRBD1 (5 bases). CDR1 is LGHDT, CDR2 YNNKEL, per germline (reference sequence). The CDR3 totals 12 residues. Between the trimmed V and J ends, which lost 4 bases and 6 bases, there was a span of 7 bases. CDR3 nucleotide sequence: TGTGCCAGCAGCCGAGACAGTCAGCCCCAGCATTTT. Its protein product is CASSRDSQPQHF.

This chain connects TRBV24-1 to TRBJ1-2; possibly TRBD1 for D (6 bases). V shed 4 bases and J shed 8 bases, with 22 bases lying between them. This CDR3 contains 16 residues. Germline V gene lookup returns CDR1 KGHDR and CDR2 SFDVKD. DNA of the CDR3: TGTGCCACCAGTGAAGCCGGGACAACAAAAAGGCGAGGCTACACCTTC. Its protein product is CATSEAGTTKRRGYTF.

The chain is built from TRBV7-2 and TRBJ1-2; perhaps TRBD1 as D (6 bases). Germline V gene lookup returns CDR1 SGHTA and CDR2 FQGNSA. Trimming cost V 0 bases and J 8 bases, with 13 bases left between them. The CDR3 has 14 residues. Here the CDR3 reads CASSLAMDSEGYTF. In DNA, the CDR3 is TGTGCCAGCAGCTTAGCCATGGACAGTGAGGGCTACACCTTC.

A note on this clone: Other DNA sequences in the sample encode the same CDR3. Here the CDR3 reads CASRTGTGGTYEQYF. DNA for the CDR3: TGTGCCAGCAGAACCGGGACAGGGGGAACCTACGAGCAGTACTTC. V gene TRBV6-5 combines with J gene TRBJ2-7; the match to TRBD1 covers 11 bases. V lost 6 bases, J lost 2 bases, and 6 bases stayed unmatched. This CDR3 has 15 amino acids. CDR1 and CDR2 (germline): MNHEY, SVGAGI.

This clone was observed a single time. The J gene is TRBJ1-3, the V gene TRBV18; 8 positions match TRBD1. The CDR3 loop spans 16 amino acids. The germline V gene encodes CDR1 KGHSH and CDR2 LQKENI. The trim removed 5 bases at V and 0 bases at J, leaving 6 bases unmatched. This CDR3 is CASSGGQVHSGNTIYF. As DNA, the CDR3 is TGTGCCAGCTCAGGGGGACAGGTCCACTCTGGAAACACCATATATTTT.